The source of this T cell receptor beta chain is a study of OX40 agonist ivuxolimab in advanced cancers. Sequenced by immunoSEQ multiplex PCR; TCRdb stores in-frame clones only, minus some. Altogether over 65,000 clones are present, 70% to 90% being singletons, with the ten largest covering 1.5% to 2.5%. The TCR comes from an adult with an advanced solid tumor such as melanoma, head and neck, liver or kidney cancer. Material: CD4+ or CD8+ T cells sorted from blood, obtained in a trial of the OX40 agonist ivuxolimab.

The CDR3 DNA follows: TGTGCCAGCAGTTACAGGGACTATGGCTACACCTTC. This encodes CASSYRDYGYTF. V is TRBV6-5 and J is TRBJ1-2, with unresolved D. The CDR3 length is 12 residues. Germline loops: CDR1 MNHEY, CDR2 SVGAGI. V was cut by 2 bases and J by 3 bases, with 4 bases left in between.